Listed here is a single T cell receptor (beta chain). This record comes from a study of blood T cell repertoires in COVID-19. The wider study: COVID-19 samples, acute and convalescent, were from the United States, Italy and Spain. Nucleic acid was either cDNA or gDNA, and it came from T cells, B-cell-depleted T cells, or PBMCs.

This CDR3 contains 16 residues. Germline V gene lookup returns CDR1 LNHDA and CDR2 SQIVND (reference sequence). The V and J ends lost 0 bases and 3 bases respectively, with 9 bases between them. Original data processing: For nucleated cells, counts were estimated from reference gene primer amplification. This table comes from immunoSEQ multiplex PCR, and its TCRdb copy is limited to in-frame clones, with some not included. Clone size and V and J calls were adopted from that table, with D and trimming inferred from the DNA. Of about 67,000 clones listed, more than 75% are singletons. Sample: peripheral blood. The V and J genes are TRBV19 and TRBJ1-6; no clear D. This TCR derives from a woman aged 60-75 years with acute or convalescent COVID-19. CDR3 loop: CASSIDRGGYNSPLHF. The CDR3 nucleotides read TGTGCCAGTAGTATAGATCGCGGCGGCTATAATTCACCCCTCCACTTT.